In its sample, the clone carrying this TCR beta chain was seen a few times. Antigen: not known. This entry comes from a study of blood T cells in healthy people across ages. Across the study: Template-switching capture recovered about one barcoded beta molecule per two T cells. Study observations and caveats: No one knew whether donors had CMV, which possibly confounded expanded clonotype changes. A strong correlation was seen between TCR beta diversity and naive T cell percentage.

CDR1 SQVTM and CDR2 ANQGSEA come from the germline V gene. The CDR3 extends over 13 amino acids. The ends were cut back, 5 bases at V and 2 bases at J, with 12 bases in the middle. Collection of around 10 milliliters of peripheral blood was performed for each donor. Combining a sample-barcoded 5' primer with a J-beta primer mix, a second PCR ran for about 7 to 12 cycles. Each CDR3 protein is one row after TCRdb ran MiXCR on the 5' RACE reads. The sample lists hundreds of thousands of distinct CDR3 sequences; roughly 60% were seen once. Material: blood. The sequence derives from a young man in good health. The V and J genes are TRBV29-1 and TRBJ1-2; D is possibly TRBD1 (6 bases). Here the CDR3 reads CSVIAGANYGYTF. The DNA for the CDR3 is TGCAGCGTTATAGCAGGGGCAAACTATGGCTACACCTTC.